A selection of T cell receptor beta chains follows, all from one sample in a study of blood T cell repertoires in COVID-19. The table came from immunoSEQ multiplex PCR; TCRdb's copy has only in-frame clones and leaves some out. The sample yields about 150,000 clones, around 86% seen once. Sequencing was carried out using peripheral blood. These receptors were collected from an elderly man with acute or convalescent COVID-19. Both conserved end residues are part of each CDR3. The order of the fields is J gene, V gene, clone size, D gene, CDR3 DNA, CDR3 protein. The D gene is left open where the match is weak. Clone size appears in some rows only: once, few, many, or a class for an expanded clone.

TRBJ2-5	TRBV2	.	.	TGTGCCAGCAGCCTTAGTTTTCCGCAGACCCAGTACTTC	CASSLSFPQTQYF
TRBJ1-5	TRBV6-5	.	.	TGTGCCAGCAGTTACCAGGGGAATAGCAATCAGCCCCAGCATTTT	CASSYQGNSNQPQHF
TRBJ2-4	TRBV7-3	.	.	TGTGCCAGCACCAAAGGTTTGCTAGAGAACATTCAGTACTTC	CASTKGLLENIQYF
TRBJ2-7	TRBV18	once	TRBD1	TGTGCCAGCTCACAGGACAGGGGCTACGAGCAGTACTTC	CASSQDRGYEQYF
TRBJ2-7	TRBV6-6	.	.	TGTGCCAGCAGTTACTACCCCTATACCGAGGCCTACGAGCAGTACTTC	CASSYYPYTEAYEQYF
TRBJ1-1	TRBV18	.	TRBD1	TGTGCCAGCTCACCTAACAGGGGGAGTGAAGCTTTCTTT	CASSPNRGSEAFF
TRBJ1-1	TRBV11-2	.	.	TGTGCCAGCAGACGTTACAGGGCGAACACTGAAGCTTTCTTT	CASRRYRANTEAFF
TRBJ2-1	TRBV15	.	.	TGTGCCACCAGCAGAGATGGTGAGGACAATGAGCAGTTCTTC	CATSRDGEDNEQFF
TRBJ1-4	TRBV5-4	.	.	TGTGCCAGCAGCTTGGACAGAAATGAAAAACTGTTTTTT	CASSLDRNEKLFF
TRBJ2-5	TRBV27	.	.	TGTGCCAGCAGCCCTACTGGTGGTCTGACCCAGTACTTC	CASSPTGGLTQYF
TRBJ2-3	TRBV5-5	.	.	TGTGCCAGCAGCTTGGAAGCACAGGGCCCAGATACGCAGTATTTT	CASSLEAQGPDTQYF
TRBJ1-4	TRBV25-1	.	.	TGTGCCAGCAGTGAAGGCGGCCGACCTAATGAAAAACTGTTTTTT	CASSEGGRPNEKLFF